These T cell receptor beta chains were read from a single sample in a study of shared clonotypes between healthy human individuals. TCRdb's copy holds only in-frame clones and misses some; the assay was immunoSEQ multiplex PCR. Here the sample spans about 2.3 million clones, approximately 93% being singletons. Sequencing was done on a sample of naive CD4+ T cells from PBMCs. The source is a man between 18 and 29 years old in good health. Some clones in this sample may be carry-over from other donors' samples. The CDR3 runs from the conserved cysteine through the conserved F or W. The D gene is left open where the match is weak.

DNA: TGCGCCAGGGGACAGGGGGCGGTCAATGAGCAGTTCTTC; CDR3: CARGQGAVNEQFF; J: TRBJ2-1; D: TRBD1; V: TRBV10-1
DNA: TGTGCTAGGCAGGGCTACACCTTC; CDR3: CARQGYTF; J: TRBJ1-2; D: .; V: TRBV12-5
DNA: TGCGCCAGCAGCTTGTCAGTTGGGGATTCACCCCTCCACTTT; CDR3: CASSLSVGDSPLHF; J: TRBJ1-6; D: .; V: TRBV5-1
DNA: TGTGCCAGCAGCCGTAGAAGTACAGGGGGACTCTTGATCAATGAGCAGTTCTTC; CDR3: CASSRRSTGGLLINEQFF; J: TRBJ2-1; D: TRBD1; V: TRBV9
DNA: TGTGCCAGCAGCTTAACGTCTAGCGGGGCATACGAGCAGTACTTC; CDR3: CASSLTSSGAYEQYF; J: TRBJ2-7; D: TRBD2; V: TRBV7-3
DNA: TGTGCCAGCAGTGAATACCCCGGGACAGGGCATCAGCCCCAGCATTTT; CDR3: CASSEYPGTGHQPQHF; J: TRBJ1-5; D: TRBD1; V: TRBV6-1
DNA: TGTGCCACCGCGGCCCGGGGCCGGGAGACCCAGTACTTC; CDR3: CATAARGRETQYF; J: TRBJ2-5; D: .; V: TRBV2
DNA: TGTGCCAGCAGCCCGGGACTAGCGGCTAGCACAGATACGCAGTATTTT; CDR3: CASSPGLAASTDTQYF; J: TRBJ2-3; D: TRBD2; V: TRBV11-3
DNA: TGTGCCAGCAGTGATGACCTGGGTGGCTACACCTTC; CDR3: CASSDDLGGYTF; J: TRBJ1-2; D: .; V: TRBV2
DNA: TGTGCCAGCAGTTTATTTTCAGGACAGACCGCTAACTACGAGCAGTACTTC; CDR3: CASSLFSGQTANYEQYF; J: TRBJ2-7; D: .; V: TRBV27
DNA: TGTGCCAGCAGCTTCGGACTAGCGGACACAGATACGCAGTATTTT; CDR3: CASSFGLADTDTQYF; J: TRBJ2-3; D: TRBD2; V: TRBV7-9
DNA: TGTGCCAGCAGACCCCAGGGCACAGATACGCAGTATTTT; CDR3: CASRPQGTDTQYF; J: TRBJ2-3; D: .; V: TRBV9
DNA: .; CDR3: CASSFLAGRMVNIQYF; J: TRBJ2-4; D: .; V: TRBV28
DNA: TGTGCCAGCAGCCCGCCTCGCGGGAGTGGAAACACCGGGGAGCTGTTTTTT; CDR3: CASSPPRGSGNTGELFF; J: TRBJ2-2; D: TRBD2; V: TRBV5-4
DNA: TGTGCCAGCAGTTACTCTATCGGGGAGCTGTTTTTT; CDR3: CASSYSIGELFF; J: TRBJ2-2; D: .; V: TRBV6-6
DNA: TGTGCCAGCTCACCACCTCAGGGAATCGTCAAAAACATTCAGTACTTC; CDR3: CASSPPQGIVKNIQYF; J: TRBJ2-4; D: .; V: TRBV18
DNA: TGTGCCAGCAGCTCTAAAGACAGGGGAGGCGGCGAGCAGTACTTC; CDR3: CASSSKDRGGGEQYF; J: TRBJ2-7; D: TRBD1; V: TRBV5-4
DNA: TGCAGCGTTGACATGGGTGATAGGCATGGCTACACCTTC; CDR3: CSVDMGDRHGYTF; J: TRBJ1-2; D: .; V: TRBV29-1
DNA: TGTGCCTGGAGCCCGGGACAGAGTTTCTCCTACGAGCAGTACTTC; CDR3: CAWSPGQSFSYEQYF; J: TRBJ2-7; D: TRBD1; V: TRBV30
DNA: TGTGCCAGCAGCTTAGGTCAGGGGGCTTACAATGAGCAGTTCTTC; CDR3: CASSLGQGAYNEQFF; J: TRBJ2-1; D: TRBD1; V: TRBV11-1
DNA: TGTGCCAGCAAACAGGAAACCACAGATACGCAGTATTTT; CDR3: CASKQETTDTQYF; J: TRBJ2-3; D: .; V: TRBV2
DNA: TGCGCCAGCAGCCACCATTGGGACCGACCCAATGAGCAGTTCTTC; CDR3: CASSHHWDRPNEQFF; J: TRBJ2-1; D: .; V: TRBV4-1
DNA: TGTGCTAGTGGTTTGAATGTAGCTAGCACAGATACGCAGTATTTT; CDR3: CASGLNVASTDTQYF; J: TRBJ2-3; D: .; V: TRBV12-5
DNA: TGTGCCAGCAGGCAAAGGGCGCTGACGCAGTATTTT; CDR3: CASRQRALTQYF; J: TRBJ2-3; D: .; V: TRBV6-6